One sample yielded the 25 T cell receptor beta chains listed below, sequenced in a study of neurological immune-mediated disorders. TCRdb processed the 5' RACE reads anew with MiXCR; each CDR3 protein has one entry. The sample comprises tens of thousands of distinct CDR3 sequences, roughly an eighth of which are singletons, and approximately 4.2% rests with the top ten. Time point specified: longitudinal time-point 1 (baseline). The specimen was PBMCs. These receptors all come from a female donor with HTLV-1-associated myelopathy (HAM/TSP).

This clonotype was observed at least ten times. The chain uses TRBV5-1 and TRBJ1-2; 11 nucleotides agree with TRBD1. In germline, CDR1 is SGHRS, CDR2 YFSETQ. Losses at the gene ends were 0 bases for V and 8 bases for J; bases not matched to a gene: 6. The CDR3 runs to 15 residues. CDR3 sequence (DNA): TGCGCCAGCAGCTTGGAAGGACAGGGGGCGCGGGGCTACACCTTC. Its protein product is CASSLEGQGARGYTF.

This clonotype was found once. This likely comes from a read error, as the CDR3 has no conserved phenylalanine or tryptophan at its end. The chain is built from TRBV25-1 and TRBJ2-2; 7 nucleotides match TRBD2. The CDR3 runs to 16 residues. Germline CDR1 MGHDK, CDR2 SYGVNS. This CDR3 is CASSEWGGYDPGELFS. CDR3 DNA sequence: TGTGCCAGTAGTGAATGGGGGGGGTATGACCCCGGGGAGCTGTTTTCT.

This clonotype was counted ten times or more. CDR3: CASSLWGQGYYEQYF. CDR3 coding DNA: TGTGCCAGCAGCCTCTGGGGACAGGGGTACTACGAGCAGTACTTC. The V and J genes are TRBV6-2 or TRBV6-3 and TRBJ2-7; TRBD1 agrees at 10 bases. V lost 6 bases and J lost 3; bases outside the gene matches: 8. The CDR3 contains 15 residues. Germline V gene data show CDR1 as MNHEY and CDR2 as SVGEGT.

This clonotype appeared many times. The CDR3 here is CASSPDLTGTEAFF. The CDR3 coding sequence is TGTGCCAGCAGCCCGGACTTGACTGGCACTGAAGCTTTCTTT. The chain uses TRBV7-9 and TRBJ1-1, with D uncertain. V gave up 5 bases and J gave up 4 bases, with 14 bases separating them. The CDR3 extends over 14 amino acids. Looked up from germline, CDR1 is SEHNR and CDR2 is FQNEAQ (reference sequence).

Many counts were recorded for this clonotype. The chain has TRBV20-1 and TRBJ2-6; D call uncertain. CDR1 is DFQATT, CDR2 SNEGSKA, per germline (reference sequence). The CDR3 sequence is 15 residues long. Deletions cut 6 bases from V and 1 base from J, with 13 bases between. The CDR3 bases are TGCAGTGCCCCAAGTCGCGTATCTGGGGCCAACGTCCTGACTTTC. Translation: CSAPSRVSGANVLTF.

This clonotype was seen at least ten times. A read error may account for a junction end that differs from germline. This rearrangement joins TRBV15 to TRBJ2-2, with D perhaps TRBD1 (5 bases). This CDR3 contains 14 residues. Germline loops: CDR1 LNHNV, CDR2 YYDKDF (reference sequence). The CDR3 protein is CATSRDKGSGELFF. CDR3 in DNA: TGTGCTACCAGCAGAGATAAGGGGTCCGGGGAGCTGTTTTTT.

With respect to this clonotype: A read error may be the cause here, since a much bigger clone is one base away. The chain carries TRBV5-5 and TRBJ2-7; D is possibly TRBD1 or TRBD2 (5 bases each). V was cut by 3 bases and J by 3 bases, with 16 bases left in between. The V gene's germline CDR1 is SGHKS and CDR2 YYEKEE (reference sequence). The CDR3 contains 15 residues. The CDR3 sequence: CASSSQGEGNYEQYF. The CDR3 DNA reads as TGTGCCAGCAGCTCCCAAGGTGAGGGGAACTACGAGCAGTACTTC.

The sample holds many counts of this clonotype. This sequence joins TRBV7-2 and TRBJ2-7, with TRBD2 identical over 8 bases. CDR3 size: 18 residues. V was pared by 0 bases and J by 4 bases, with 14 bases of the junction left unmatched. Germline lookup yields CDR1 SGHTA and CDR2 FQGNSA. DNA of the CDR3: TGTGCCAGCAGCTTAGCCCCCTCTATTCGCAGCGGGGGATACGAGCAGTACTTC. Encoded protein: CASSLAPSIRSGGYEQYF.

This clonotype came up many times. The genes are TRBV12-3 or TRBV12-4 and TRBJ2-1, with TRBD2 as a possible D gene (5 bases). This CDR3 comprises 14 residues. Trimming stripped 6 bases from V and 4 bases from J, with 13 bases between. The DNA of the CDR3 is TGTGCCAGCAGCCGGGATGGTCAGTACAATGAGCAGTTCTTC. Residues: CASSRDGQYNEQFF.

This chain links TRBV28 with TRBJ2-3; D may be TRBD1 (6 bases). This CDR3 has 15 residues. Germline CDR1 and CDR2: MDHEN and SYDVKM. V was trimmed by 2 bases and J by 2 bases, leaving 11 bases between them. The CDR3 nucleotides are TGTGCCAGCAGTTTACCCGGACAGATCACAGATACGCAGTATTTT. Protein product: CASSLPGQITDTQYF. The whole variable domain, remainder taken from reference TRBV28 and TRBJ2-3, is DVKVTQSSRYLVKRTGEKVFLECVQDMDHENMFWYRQDPGLGLRLIYFSYDVKMKEKGDIPEGYSVSREKKERFSLILESASTNQTSMYLCASSLPGQITDTQYFGPGTRLTVL.

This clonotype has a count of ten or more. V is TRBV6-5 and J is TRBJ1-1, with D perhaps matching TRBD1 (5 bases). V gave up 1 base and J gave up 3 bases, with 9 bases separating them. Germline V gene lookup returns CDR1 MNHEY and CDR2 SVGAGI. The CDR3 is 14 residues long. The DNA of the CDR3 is TGTGCCAGCAGTTACTACGGGGGACACACTGAAGCTTTCTTT. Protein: CASSYYGGHTEAFF.

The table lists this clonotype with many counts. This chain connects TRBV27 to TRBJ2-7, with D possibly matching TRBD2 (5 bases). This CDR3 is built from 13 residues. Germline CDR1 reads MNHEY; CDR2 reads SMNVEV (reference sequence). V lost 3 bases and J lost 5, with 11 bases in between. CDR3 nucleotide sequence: TGTGCCAGCAGTTTCAGAGGGCGAAACGAGCAGTACTTC. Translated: CASSFRGRNEQYF.

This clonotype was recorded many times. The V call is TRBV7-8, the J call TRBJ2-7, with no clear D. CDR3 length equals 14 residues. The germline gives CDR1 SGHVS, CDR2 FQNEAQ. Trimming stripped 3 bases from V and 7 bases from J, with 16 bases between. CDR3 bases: TGTGCCAGCAGCTTTGACCCATCCTCGAGGGAGCAGTACTTC. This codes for CASSFDPSSREQYF. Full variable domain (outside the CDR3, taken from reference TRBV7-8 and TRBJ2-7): GAGVSQSPRYKVAKRGQDVALRCDPISGHVSLFWYQQALGQGPEFLTYFQNEAQLDKSGLPSDRFFAERPEGSVSTLKIQRTQQEDSAVYLCASSFDPSSREQYFGPGTRLTVT.

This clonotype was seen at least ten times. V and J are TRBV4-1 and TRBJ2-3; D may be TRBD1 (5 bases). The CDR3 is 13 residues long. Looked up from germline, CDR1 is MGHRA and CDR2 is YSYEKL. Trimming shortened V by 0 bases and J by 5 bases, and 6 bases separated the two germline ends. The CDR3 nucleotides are TGCGCCAGCAGCCAAGAGGGGCGAGATACGCAGTATTTT. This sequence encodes CASSQEGRDTQYF.

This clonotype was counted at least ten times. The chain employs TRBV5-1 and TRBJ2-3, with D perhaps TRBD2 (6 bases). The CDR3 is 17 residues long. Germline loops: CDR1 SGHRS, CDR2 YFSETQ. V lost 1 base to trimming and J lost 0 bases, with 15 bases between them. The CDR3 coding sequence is TGCGCCAGCAGCTTGAACGGGGGAGTATCTAGCACAGATACGCAGTATTTT. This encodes CASSLNGGVSSTDTQYF.

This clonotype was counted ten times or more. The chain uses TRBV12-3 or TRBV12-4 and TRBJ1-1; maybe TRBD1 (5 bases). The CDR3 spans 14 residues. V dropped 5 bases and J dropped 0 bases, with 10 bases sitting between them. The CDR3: CASSLTALNTEAFF. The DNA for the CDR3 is TGTGCCAGCAGTCTGACAGCTCTGAACACTGAAGCTTTCTTT.

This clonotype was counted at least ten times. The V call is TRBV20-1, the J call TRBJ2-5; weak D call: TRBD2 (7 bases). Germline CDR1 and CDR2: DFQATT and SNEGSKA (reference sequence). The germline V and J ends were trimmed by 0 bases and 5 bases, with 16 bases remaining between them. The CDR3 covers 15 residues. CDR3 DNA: TGCAGTGCTAGAGACCGTCGGGGGGCCTGGGAGACCCAGTACTTC. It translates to CSARDRRGAWETQYF.

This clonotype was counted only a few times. The CDR3 DNA follows: TGTGCCAGCTCAACGGGACTAGACACAGATACGCAGTATTTT. Translation gives CASSTGLDTDTQYF. This chain links TRBV18 with TRBJ2-3; TRBD2 matches 8 bases. The V gene end was trimmed by 5 bases and the J gene end by 2 bases; junction bases not matched to a gene: 3. CDR1 KGHSH and CDR2 LQKENI come from the germline V gene. This CDR3 is 14 amino acids long.

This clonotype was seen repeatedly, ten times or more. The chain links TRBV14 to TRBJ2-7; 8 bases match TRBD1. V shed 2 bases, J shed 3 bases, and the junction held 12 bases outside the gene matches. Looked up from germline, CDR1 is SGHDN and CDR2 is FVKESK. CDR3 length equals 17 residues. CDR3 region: CASSQRGRGRWDYEQYF. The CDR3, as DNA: TGTGCCAGCAGCCAAAGGGGCAGGGGGCGATGGGACTACGAGCAGTACTTC.

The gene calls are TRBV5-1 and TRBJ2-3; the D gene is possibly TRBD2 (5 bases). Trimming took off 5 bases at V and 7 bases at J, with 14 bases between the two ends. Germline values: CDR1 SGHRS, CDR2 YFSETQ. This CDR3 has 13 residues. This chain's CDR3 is CASREVSTYTQYF. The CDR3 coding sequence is TGCGCCAGCAGGGAGGTATCGACATATACGCAGTATTTT.

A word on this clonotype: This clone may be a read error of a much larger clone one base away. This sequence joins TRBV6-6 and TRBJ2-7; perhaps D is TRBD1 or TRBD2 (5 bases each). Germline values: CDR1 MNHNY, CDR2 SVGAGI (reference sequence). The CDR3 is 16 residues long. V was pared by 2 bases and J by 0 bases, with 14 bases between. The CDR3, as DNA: TGTGCCAGCAGTTACCGGGGACCGGGCGGCTCCTACGAGCAGTACTTC. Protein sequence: CASSYRGPGGSYEQYF.

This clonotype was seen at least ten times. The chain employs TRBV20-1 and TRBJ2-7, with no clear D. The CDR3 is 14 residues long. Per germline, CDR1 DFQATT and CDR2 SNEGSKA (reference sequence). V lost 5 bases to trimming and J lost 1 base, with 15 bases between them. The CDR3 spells CSAPNTLGSYEQYF. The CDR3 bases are TGCAGTGCTCCTAACACACTTGGGTCCTACGAGCAGTACTTC.

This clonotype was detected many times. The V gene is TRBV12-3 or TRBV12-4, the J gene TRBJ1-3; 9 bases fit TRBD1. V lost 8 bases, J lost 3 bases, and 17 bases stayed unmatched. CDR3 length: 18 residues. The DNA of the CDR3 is TGTGCCAGCCCACCCCCGGGACAGGGTAATTCGCGTGGAAACACCATATATTTT. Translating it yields CASPPPGQGNSRGNTIYF.

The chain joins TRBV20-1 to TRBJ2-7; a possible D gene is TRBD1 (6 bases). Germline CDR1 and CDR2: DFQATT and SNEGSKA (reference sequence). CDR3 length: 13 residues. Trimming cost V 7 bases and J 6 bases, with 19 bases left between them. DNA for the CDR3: TGCAGTGGATCGCCGGGACAAGCGTCCGAGCAGTACTTC. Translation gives CSGSPGQASEQYF.

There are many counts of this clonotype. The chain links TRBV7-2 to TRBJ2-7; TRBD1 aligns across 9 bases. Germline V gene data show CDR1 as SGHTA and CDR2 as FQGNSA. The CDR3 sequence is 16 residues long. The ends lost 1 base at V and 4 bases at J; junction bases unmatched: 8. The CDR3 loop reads CASSLGRGQGGYEQYF. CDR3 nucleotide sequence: TGTGCCAGCAGCTTAGGAAGGGGACAGGGAGGGTACGAGCAGTACTTC. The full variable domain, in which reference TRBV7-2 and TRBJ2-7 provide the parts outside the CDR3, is GAGVSQSPSNKVTEKGKDVELRCDPISGHTALYWYRQSLGQGLEFLIYFQGNSAPDKSGLPSDRFSAERTGGSVSTLTIQRTQQEDSAVYLCASSLGRGQGGYEQYFGPGTRLTVT.